This TCR beta chain was observed in a study of T cells in Graves' hyperthyroidism and ophthalmopathy. A few counts support this clonotype. There were TCR beta CDR3 regions amplified from RNA transcripts. A first-round RT-PCR of the TCR CDR3 used the HTBI primer set. TCRdb reprocessed the multiplex PCR reads via MiXCR and lists one record per CDR3 protein. Of a few hundred thousand distinct CDR3 sequences in the sample, approximately 14% were seen once. Trimming shortened V by 5 bases and J by 5 bases, and 16 bases separated the two germline ends. CDR3 length: 15 residues. Germline V gene data show CDR1 as LNHDA and CDR2 as SQIVND (reference sequence).

V and J are TRBV19 and TRBJ2-1; TRBD2 is a possible D gene (5 bases). Sequences were obtained from blood. The origin of this receptor is a woman aged 25 to 39 with Graves' hyperthyroidism. The CDR3 spells CASSYYSGTNNEQFF. The CDR3, as DNA: TGTGCCAGTAGTTACTACAGCGGCACAAACAATGAGCAGTTCTTC.